This T cell receptor (beta chain) is from a study of blood T cell repertoires in COVID-19. As for the study in general: The samples span acute and convalescent COVID-19 from the United States, Italy and Spain. PBMCs, B-cell-depleted T cells, or T cells provided the cDNA or gDNA that made up the material.

Only in-frame clones appear in the TCRdb table, and some are missing; sequencing was by immunoSEQ multiplex PCR. The sample records 200,000 to 300,000 clones, around four fifths being singletons. The CDR3 has 14 residues. Germline assignment: CDR1 LGHDT and CDR2 YNNKEL (reference sequence). Trimming left V 6 bases short and J 1 base short, with 12 bases between. This chain uses TRBV3-1 (or the pseudogene TRBV3-2) with TRBJ1-1; no definite D call. The sequence came from a man in his sixties with acute or convalescent COVID-19. Sequencing input: peripheral blood. CDR3 nucleotides: TGTGCCAGCAGTTACCTCATCGGGAACACTGAAGCTTTCTTT. Amino acids: CASSYLIGNTEAFF.